Sequencing of this T cell receptor (beta chain) was carried out in a study of blood T cell repertoires in COVID-19. Note on this clone: The same CDR3 also results from other DNA sequences found in this sample.

Per germline, CDR1 MRHNA and CDR2 SNTAGT. With V trimmed by 6 bases and J by 2 bases, 7 bases remained unmatched. There are 15 residues in the CDR3. As originally analysed: How many nucleated cells were present was estimated from reference gene primer amplification. Clones were sequenced by immunoSEQ multiplex PCR, and TCRdb holds only the in-frame ones, with some missing. From that table come the V and J calls and clone size; the DNA was used to work out D and trimming. The sample yields hundreds of thousands of clones, roughly 89% seen once. This chain links TRBV6-4 with TRBJ2-3, with 8 bases aligning to TRBD2. The sample taken for sequencing was peripheral blood. This sequence originates from a woman in her thirties with COVID-19, enrolled during active disease. CDR3 sequence (DNA): TGTGCCAGCAGCGACAGAGCGGGGGTCACAGATACGCAGTATTTT. As protein: CASSDRAGVTDTQYF.